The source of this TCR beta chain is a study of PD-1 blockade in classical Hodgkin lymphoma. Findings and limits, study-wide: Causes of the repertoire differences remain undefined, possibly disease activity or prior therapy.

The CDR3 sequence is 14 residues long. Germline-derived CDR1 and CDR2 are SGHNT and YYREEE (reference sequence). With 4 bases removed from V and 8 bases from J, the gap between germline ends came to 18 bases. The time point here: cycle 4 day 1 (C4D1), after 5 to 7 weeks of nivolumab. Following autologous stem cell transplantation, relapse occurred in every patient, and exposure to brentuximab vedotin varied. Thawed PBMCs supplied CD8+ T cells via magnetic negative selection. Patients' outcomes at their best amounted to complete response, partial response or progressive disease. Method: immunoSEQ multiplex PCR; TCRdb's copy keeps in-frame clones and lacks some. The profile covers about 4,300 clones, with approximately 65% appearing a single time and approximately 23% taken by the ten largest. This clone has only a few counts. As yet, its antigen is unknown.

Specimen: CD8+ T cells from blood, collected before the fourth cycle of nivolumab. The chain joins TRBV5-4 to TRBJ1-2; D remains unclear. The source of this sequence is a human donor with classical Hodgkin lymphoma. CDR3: CASSNDGGVRGYTF. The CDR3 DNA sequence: TGTGCCAGCAGCAATGATGGCGGGGTGCGCGGCTACACCTTC.